This T cell receptor beta chain was identified in a study of long-term antiretroviral therapy in people with HIV. Every donor had one or more pre-ART and two or more post-ART PBMC samples. Run at survey level, the immunoSEQ assay was version v3.0. TCRdb's table, derived via immunoSEQ multiplex PCR, lists solely in-frame clones and lacks some. This sample carries 25,000 to 35,000 clones, around 92% of them seen once, and the ten largest clones take 2.5% to 3%. The germline gives CDR1 WSHSY, CDR2 SAAADI. V was clipped by 7 bases and J by 5 bases, with 7 bases between them. The CDR3 spans 11 residues. The rearrangement joins TRBV10-2 to TRBJ2-3; D is unclear. This TCR derives from a man in his fifties or sixties with HIV. Sample: unsorted PBMCs, taken just over 7.2 years after starting antiretroviral therapy. CDR3 region: CASKVGDTQYF. As DNA, the CDR3 is TGCGCCAGCAAGGTGGGAGATACGCAGTATTTT.